This T cell receptor beta chain was sequenced during a study of T cells in Graves' hyperthyroidism and ophthalmopathy. RNA transcripts gave rise to amplified TCR beta CDR3 regions. First-round RT-PCR of the TCR CDR3 relied on the HTBI primer set. MiXCR, run by TCRdb on the multiplex PCR reads, gives a single entry per CDR3 protein. The sample contains 360,000 or so distinct CDR3 sequences, about 19% of which appear only once. This clonotype was detected many times. The antigen is undetermined. General study results and limits: Appearing also in blood were most of the thyroid clonotypes expanded above 0.001.

The germline V gene encodes CDR1 DFQATT and CDR2 SNEGSKA (reference sequence). The V gene end was trimmed by 2 bases and the J gene end by 6 bases; junction bases not matched to a gene: 4. CDR3 length: 12 amino acids. A lack of ophthalmopathy progression within 18 months defined stable Graves' hyperthyroidism. Among the patients, aged 18 to 65, hyperthyroidism was newly diagnosed and had lasted under 2 months. The diagnoses drew upon clinical symptoms, serum thyroxine and TRAb, thyroid ultrasound and orbital computed tomography. The sequenced material came from blood. This sequence originates from a woman under 30 with Graves' hyperthyroidism. The chain couples TRBV20-1 to TRBJ2-7, with 7 bases matching TRBD1. Here the CDR3 DNA reads TGCAGTGCTAGACAGGGGGTAGTCGAGCAGTACTTC. Translation gives CSARQGVVEQYF.